The rows below give T cell receptor beta chains drawn from one sample of a study of blood T cell repertoires in COVID-19. Measured with immunoSEQ multiplex PCR; TCRdb has only the in-frame clones, and not every one. The data show more than 95,000 clones, with about 86% seen just once and less than 45% held by the top ten. Source material: peripheral blood. All receptors derive from a man older than 75 with acute or convalescent COVID-19. CDR3s include the opening cysteine and the closing phenylalanine or tryptophan. A D gene is named only where the DNA matches it firmly. Rows give clone size only sometimes, using once, few, many, or a class for an expanded clone.

V,D,J,size,DNA,CDR3
TRBV29-1,-,TRBJ2-3,-,TGCAGCGTTGGGGGGGACCCAGATACGCAGTATTTT,CSVGGDPDTQYF
TRBV7-3,TRBD1,TRBJ2-3,-,TGTGCCAGCAGCTCCCGGGACAGGGACGGCACAGATACGCAGTATTTT,CASSSRDRDGTDTQYF
TRBV11-2,-,TRBJ1-2,-,TGTGCCAGCAGCCCAAGACTGGGGGCGGCTGGCTACACCTTC,CASSPRLGAAGYTF
TRBV28,-,TRBJ1-4,-,TGTGCCAGCAGTCCGCCCAACAGGGCAAGCGAAAAACTGTTTTTT,CASSPPNRASEKLFF
TRBV7-9,-,TRBJ2-5,-,TGTGCCAGCAGCATCCATCTTCAGGTTAGAGAGACCCAGTACTTC,CASSIHLQVRETQYF
TRBV20-1,-,TRBJ2-5,-,TGCAGTGCTAGAGATCTGGAGACCCAGTACTTC,CSARDLETQYF
TRBV29-1,TRBD2,TRBJ2-1,-,TGCAGCGTAACGGGACTAGGAGGAAATGAGCAGTTCTTC,CSVTGLGGNEQFF
TRBV7-9,-,TRBJ2-7,-,TGTGCCAGCAGCAGGGACACCTCTTTACAGTACTTC,CASSRDTSLQYF
TRBV5-6,-,TRBJ1-6,-,TGTGCCAGCAGCTTGTATGGGGGGGCTAGCTCCTATAATTCACCCCTCCACTTT,CASSLYGGASSYNSPLHF
TRBV11-2,-,TRBJ2-2,-,TGTGCCAGCAGCGTAGGACTACCTAAGAACACCGGGGAGCTGTTTTTT,CASSVGLPKNTGELFF
TRBV30,TRBD1,TRBJ2-7,-,TGTGCCTGGAGTGCCCGACAGGGCCCACACTACGAGCAGTACTTC,CAWSARQGPHYEQYF
TRBV12-3/TRBV12-4,-,TRBJ1-1,-,TGTGCCAGCAGTTTGGTCCAGGGTACCCGAGCTTTCTTT,CASSLVQGTRAFF
TRBV7-3,-,TRBJ2-1,-,TGTGCCAGCAGAGAAACCGGGACTTCCTACAATGAGCAGTTCTTC,CASRETGTSYNEQFF
TRBV9,-,TRBJ2-7,many,TGTGCCAGCAGCGTAGGACTGGGACACCACGAGCAGTACTTC,CASSVGLGHHEQYF
TRBV11-3,TRBD2,TRBJ2-1,-,TGTGCCAGCAGCTATGGAGCGGGGAATGAGCAGTTCTTC,CASSYGAGNEQFF
TRBV27,-,TRBJ1-6,-,TGTGCCAGCAGTTCTCGACCAGGGATAGACTCACCCCTCCACTTT,CASSSRPGIDSPLHF
TRBV6-6,TRBD1,TRBJ2-7,few,TGTGCCAGCAGTCATAGGGACAGTACCTACGAGCAGTACTTC,CASSHRDSTYEQYF
TRBV6-5,-,TRBJ1-4,-,TGTGCCAGCAGTTACGATCGGGGGGGTATAGAAAAACTGTTTTTT,CASSYDRGGIEKLFF
TRBV7-2,TRBD1,TRBJ1-5,-,TGTGCCAGCAGCTCCCACGGACAGGAGGATCAGCCCCAGCATTTT,CASSSHGQEDQPQHF
TRBV12-3/TRBV12-4,TRBD1,TRBJ1-5,once,TGTGCCAGCAGTGGGACAGGGGATCAGCCCCAGCATTTT,CASSGTGDQPQHF
TRBV6-6,-,TRBJ2-1,-,TGTGCCAGCAGGGGACTCAAAGGGCAGTTCTTC,CASRGLKGQFF
TRBV5-1,-,TRBJ2-1,-,TGCGCCAGCAGCCCACAGGGTAGGGGGTCGGTTTACAATGAGCAGTTCTTC,CASSPQGRGSVYNEQFF
TRBV11-3,TRBD2,TRBJ2-1,once,TGTGCCAGCAGCTTAAATCCCCAGACTAGCGGGAGCTACAATGAGCAGTTCTTC,CASSLNPQTSGSYNEQFF
TRBV28,-,TRBJ1-1,-,TGTGCCAGCATCCCAAGGGGAGGGGCATCTGAAGCTTTCTTT,CASIPRGGASEAFF
TRBV9,TRBD1,TRBJ1-1,-,TGTGCCAGCAGCGCCGGGACAGGGGAGGTCACTGAAGCTTTCTTT,CASSAGTGEVTEAFF
TRBV12-5,-,TRBJ1-1,-,TGTGCTAGTGGAAACGGGAGGAGGACTGAAGCTTTCTTT,CASGNGRRTEAFF
TRBV18,TRBD2,TRBJ2-7,once,TGTGCCAGCTCACCAGGCGGGAGCCTCTCCTACGAGCAGTACTTC,CASSPGGSLSYEQYF
TRBV12-3/TRBV12-4,-,TRBJ1-6,few,TGTGCCAGCAGTCGTCGGGGAGGTTCACCCCTCCACTTT,CASSRRGGSPLHF
TRBV7-3,-,TRBJ1-1,-,TGTGCCAGCAGCTTATGGGGGGGCCCTGAAGCTTTCTTT,CASSLWGGPEAFF
TRBV25-1,-,TRBJ1-2,-,TGTGCCAGCAGCCCATCTTTGGCGGGCGCGATCGATGGCTACACCTTC,CASSPSLAGAIDGYTF
TRBV4-1,-,TRBJ1-1,few,TGCGCCAGCTCTCATAGTTATCAAGCTTTCTTT,CASSHSYQAFF
TRBV5-5,-,TRBJ1-6,few,TGTGCCAGCAGCTTGCGGTACCGGGAAGGTACGGGTAAATTCCACTTT,CASSLRYREGTGKFHF
TRBV14,TRBD1,TRBJ2-1,once,TGTGCCAGCAGGCAAGGGCCACCGGGACAGGGGATCTATGAGCAGTTCTTC,CASRQGPPGQGIYEQFF
TRBV6-5,TRBD2,TRBJ2-3,-,TGTGCCAGCAGTTACTCGGGACTAGGCACAGATACGCAGTATTTT,CASSYSGLGTDTQYF
TRBV5-6,-,TRBJ2-3,once,TGTGCCAGCAGCTTGCGGAGAGATACGCAGTATTTT,CASSLRRDTQYF
TRBV28,TRBD1,TRBJ2-7,-,TGTGCCAGCAGGGGGGCCGCGGGACAGGACTACGAGCAGTACTTC,CASRGAAGQDYEQYF
TRBV28,-,TRBJ1-2,-,TGTGCCAGCAGCCAACGGGGGGGGTATGGCTACACCTTC,CASSQRGGYGYTF
TRBV7-2,-,TRBJ2-2,-,TGTGCCAGCAGCGCGGGCCCGACAGGGAGGACCGGGGAGCTGTTTTTT,CASSAGPTGRTGELFF
TRBV28,-,TRBJ1-2,-,TGTGCCAGCACCGAGCGGGGGGGCGCTAACTATGGCTACACCTTC,CASTERGGANYGYTF
TRBV9,TRBD1,TRBJ2-2,-,TGTGCCAGCAGCGTAGGTTCACAGGGGTACGGGGAGCTGTTTTTT,CASSVGSQGYGELFF
TRBV10-1,TRBD1,TRBJ1-5,-,TGCGCCAGCAGTGAGATTCCGGGACAGGGGGATTATAGCAATCAGCCCCAGCATTTT,CASSEIPGQGDYSNQPQHF
TRBV18,-,TRBJ1-1,-,TGTGCCAGCTCAGGAGGGGTTCGGACTGAAGCTTTCTTT,CASSGGVRTEAFF
TRBV7-2,TRBD1,TRBJ2-3,-,TGTGCCAGCAGCTTAGTGGGGACAGGCACAGATACGCAGTATTTT,CASSLVGTGTDTQYF
TRBV3-1/TRBV3-2,-,TRBJ2-1,-,TGTGCCAGCAGCCAAGATCGGATACTAAGTGCGCAGTTCTTC,CASSQDRILSAQFF
TRBV4-1,-,TRBJ2-2,-,TGCGCCAGCAGCCAGCCTACAGGGCCCACCGGGGAGCTGTTTTTT,CASSQPTGPTGELFF
TRBV28,-,TRBJ1-1,-,TGTGCCAGCAGTTTAGGGACACCGAACACTGAAGCTTTCTTT,CASSLGTPNTEAFF
TRBV18,-,TRBJ1-5,once,TGTGCCAGCTCACCTCAAACAGGGCGGGAGCAGCCCCAGCATTTT,CASSPQTGREQPQHF
TRBV5-1,-,TRBJ2-1,-,TGCGCCAGCAGCTTGGTGCAAGGGGGTTATGAGCAGTTCTTC,CASSLVQGGYEQFF
TRBV25-1,-,TRBJ1-6,-,TGTGCCAGCAGTCTCCAGTATAATTCACCCCTCCACTTT,CASSLQYNSPLHF
TRBV6-5,-,TRBJ1-1,few,TGTGCCAGCAGTTACTCCCACTCAACAGGGAGCACTGAAGCTTTCTTT,CASSYSHSTGSTEAFF
TRBV18,TRBD1,TRBJ1-2,many,TGTGCCAGCTCACAATCGGGACAGGGCGATGGCTACACCTTC,CASSQSGQGDGYTF
TRBV18,-,TRBJ2-7,few,TGTGCCAGCTCACCAAGCAGGGTCTACGAGCAGTACTTC,CASSPSRVYEQYF
TRBV19,-,TRBJ2-2,-,TGTGCCAGTAGTATCAAAAACAGGGATCCCGGGGAGCTGTTTTTT,CASSIKNRDPGELFF